This is a list of T cell receptor beta chains from one sample in a study of PD-1 blockade in classical Hodgkin lymphoma. Assay: immunoSEQ multiplex PCR; the TCRdb copy retains only in-frame clones and omits some. The table lists about 40,000 clones, around 80% of them singletons, with approximately 9.9% in the top ten. The sample here was peripheral blood mononuclear cells (PBMCs), taken at baseline. Source of these receptors: a human donor with classical Hodgkin lymphoma. CDR3s include the opening cysteine and the closing phenylalanine or tryptophan. A D gene is named only where the DNA matches it firmly. Rows may omit the clone size; those that give it use once, few, many or a size class.

j_call clone_size v_call d_call cdr3_nt cdr3_aa
TRBJ2-5 . TRBV6-5 TRBD1 TGTGCCAGCGGCTCGGACAGGGTAGAGACCCAGTACTTC CASGSDRVETQYF
TRBJ2-1 . TRBV27 TRBD2 TGTGCCAGCAGTATCTCTAGCGGGAGGACGATTAAGCAGTTCTTC CASSISSGRTIKQFF
TRBJ2-4 . TRBV28 TRBD2 TGTGCCAGCGAGAGGGGGCGGCTAGCGGGAGTAAACATTCAGTACTTC CASERGRLAGVNIQYF
TRBJ1-5 . TRBV7-2 TRBD1 TGTGCCAGCAGACAGGGGGCCCACCAGCCCCAGCATTTT CASRQGAHQPQHF
TRBJ2-3 . TRBV28 TRBD2 TGTGCCAGCACCCCCAGCGGGAGCGCGCCGGATACGCAGTATTTT CASTPSGSAPDTQYF
TRBJ2-7 once TRBV7-6 . TGTGCCAGCAGCTTAGCAGGGACGGACGAGCAGTACTTC CASSLAGTDEQYF
TRBJ1-2 few TRBV19 . TGTGCCAGTAGTATAATCGGGGCCGGCTACACCTTC CASSIIGAGYTF
TRBJ2-7 . TRBV19 TRBD1 TGTGCCAGCCGGGACAGGGTAACCTACGAGCAGTACTTC CASRDRVTYEQYF
TRBJ2-7 many TRBV11-2 . TGTGCCAGCAGCTTAGGCCCCGGGACGGCCTCCTACGAGCAGTACTTC CASSLGPGTASYEQYF
TRBJ2-1 . TRBV6-5 . TGTGCCAGCAGTTACGAACAGGGCAATGAGCAGTTCTTC CASSYEQGNEQFF
TRBJ2-7 . TRBV6-1 . TGTGCCAGCAGTGAACAGTACAACGAGCAGTACTTC CASSEQYNEQYF
TRBJ1-5 . TRBV2 . TGTGCCAGCAGTGATACTAGGGGCAATCAGCCCCAGCATTTT CASSDTRGNQPQHF
TRBJ2-7 . TRBV29-1 . TGCAGCGTTGAAGCAGGGCAATCCTACGAGCAGTACTTC CSVEAGQSYEQYF
TRBJ2-1 . TRBV5-4 TRBD2 TGTGCCAGCAGCTTTTCAGGCGGGGGCAATGAGCAGTTCTTC CASSFSGGGNEQFF
TRBJ2-3 many TRBV9 TRBD2 TGTGCCAGCAGCGTAGGACTAGCGGGTACAGATACGCAGTATTTT CASSVGLAGTDTQYF
TRBJ2-3 . TRBV9 . TGTGCCAGCAGCCCTATGGTTAGTGTCGCAGATACGCAGTATTTT CASSPMVSVADTQYF
TRBJ2-7 . TRBV5-1 TRBD1 TGCGCCAGCAGCGGGGTTACCGGGACAGGGGCCGAGCAGTACTTC CASSGVTGTGAEQYF